The 4 T cell receptor beta chains given below trace back to one sample, sequenced in a study of lymphopenia after photon versus proton radiotherapy. This table comes from immunoSEQ multiplex PCR, and its TCRdb copy is limited to in-frame clones, with some not included. Of about 160,000 clones in the sample, roughly nine tenths were seen once. Specimen: peripheral blood, collected from a patient treated with photon-based radiotherapy. The receptor source for this set is a man aged 45-65 years with gastric cancer.

The rearrangement links TRBV30 to TRBJ2-7; D gene uncertain. The germline V gene has CDR1 GTSNPN and CDR2 SVGIG (reference sequence). The CDR3 has 14 residues. V was shortened by 0 bases and J by 4 bases, with 13 bases between the two germline ends. CDR3 sequence (DNA): TGTGCCTGGAGTGTACGGGTTGCCGGGTACGAGCAGTACTTC. This gives the protein CAWSVRVAGYEQYF.

This clone came up a few times. This chain connects TRBV30 to TRBJ1-2; the match to TRBD1 covers 7 bases. The CDR3 length is 14 residues. Germline V gene lookup returns CDR1 GTSNPN and CDR2 SVGIG (reference sequence). After removal of 5 bases from V and 8 bases from J, the junction contained 14 bases not matched to a gene. The CDR3 spells CAWEWDSRSGGYTF. The CDR3 DNA sequence: TGTGCCTGGGAATGGGACAGCCGTTCGGGGGGCTACACCTTC.

This chain links TRBV27 with TRBJ1-2, with D perhaps matching TRBD1 (6 bases). The CDR3 runs 15 residues. Germline V gives CDR1 MNHEY, CDR2 SMNVEV (reference sequence). The germline V and J ends were trimmed by 7 bases and 0 bases, with 15 bases remaining between them. CDR3 protein: CASTPGQRSNYGYTF. CDR3 bases: TGTGCCAGCACCCCAGGACAGCGCTCTAACTATGGCTACACCTTC.

J is TRBJ2-7 and V is TRBV28; unclear D gene. Germline loops: CDR1 MDHEN, CDR2 SYDVKM. The CDR3 covers 12 residues. Trimming left V 5 bases short and J 2 bases short, with 7 bases between. The CDR3 loop reads CASSLQPYEQYF. The CDR3 DNA sequence: TGTGCCAGCAGTCTACAGCCCTACGAGCAGTACTTC.